The source of this TCR beta chain is a study of technical replicates of blood from a few donors. Assay used: immunoSEQ multiplex PCR; TCRdb lists only in-frame clones, some missing. Of some 68,000 clones listed, about nine tenths are singletons. The CDR3 length is 11 residues. Between the trimmed V and J ends, which lost 6 bases and 8 bases, there was a span of 11 bases. CDR1 is SGHRS, CDR2 YFSETQ, per germline. This chain links TRBV5-1 with TRBJ1-2; TRBD1 might be the D (5 bases). This TCR came from a human donor in good health. Sequencing was done on a sample of T cells isolated from PBMCs. The CDR3 is CASMEGRGYTF. As DNA, the CDR3 is TGCGCCAGCATGGAGGGGAGAGGCTACACCTTC.